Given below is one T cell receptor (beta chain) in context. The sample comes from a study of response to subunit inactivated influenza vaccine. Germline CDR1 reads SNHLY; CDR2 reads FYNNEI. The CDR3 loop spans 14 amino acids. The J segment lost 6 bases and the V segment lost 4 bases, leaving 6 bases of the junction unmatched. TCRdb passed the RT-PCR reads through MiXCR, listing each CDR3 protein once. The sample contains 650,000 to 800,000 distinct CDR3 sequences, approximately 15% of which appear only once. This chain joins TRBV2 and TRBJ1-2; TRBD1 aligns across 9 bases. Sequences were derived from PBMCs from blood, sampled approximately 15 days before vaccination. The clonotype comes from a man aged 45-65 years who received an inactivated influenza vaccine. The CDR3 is CASSVRGTGNGYTF. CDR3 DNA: TGTGCCAGCAGTGTGCGGGGGACAGGGAATGGCTACACCTTC.